These 9 T cell receptor beta chains share one sample of origin, sequenced in a study of CD8 T cells in Susac syndrome. Random hexamers were used to reverse transcribe the RNA input (about 0.5 to 1 ug). TCRdb used MiXCR to reprocess the immunoSEQ multiplex PCR reads, holding one entry per CDR3 protein. The sample shows about 290,000 distinct CDR3 sequences, approximately 85% of them seen only once. The sample was CD8+ T cells from PBMCs. These receptor sequences come from a human donor with multiple sclerosis.

CDR3 sequence reads: CASTLGVTSTDTQYF. In nucleotides, the CDR3 is TGCGCCAGCACACTCGGCGTAACTAGCACAGATACGCAGTATTTT. The chain employs TRBV4-3 and TRBJ2-3, with D unresolved. With 7 bases removed from V and 0 bases from J, the gap between germline ends came to 14 bases. This CDR3 is 15 amino acids long. Germline V gene lookup returns CDR1 LGHNA and CDR2 YSLEER.

The chain is built from TRBV4-3 and TRBJ2-3; 7 positions agree with TRBD2. The germline V gene has CDR1 LGHNA and CDR2 YSLEER. This CDR3 region has 16 residues. The V gene end was trimmed by 4 bases and the J gene end by 0 bases; junction bases not matched to a gene: 7. CDR3 nucleotide sequence: TGCGCCAGCAGCCTCCTCCATAGCGGGAGCACAGATACGCAGTATTTT. This codes for CASSLLHSGSTDTQYF.

The chain employs TRBV27 and TRBJ2-1; D remains ambiguous. This CDR3 is built from 11 residues. Per the germline V gene, CDR1 is MNHEY and CDR2 is SMNVEV (reference sequence). With 7 bases removed from V and 8 bases from J, the gap between germline ends came to 9 bases. The CDR3 reads CASTLDDEQFF. The CDR3 DNA sequence: TGTGCCAGCACCCTTGACGATGAGCAGTTCTTC.

Here the CDR3 reads CASSPLRMGETQYF. Written as DNA, the CDR3 is TGTGCCAGCAGCCCCCTCCGCATGGGGGAGACCCAGTACTTC. V usage is TRBV12-3 or TRBV12-4 and J usage is TRBJ2-5; D unresolved. The CDR3 has 14 residues. V lost 6 bases and J 5 bases, leaving 16 bases between the germline ends.

The gene calls are TRBV19 and TRBJ2-7; 12 nucleotides line up with TRBD2. V lost 5 bases and J lost 3; bases outside the gene matches: 5. The CDR3 contains 15 residues. Germline CDR1 reads LNHDA; CDR2 reads SQIVND (reference sequence). This chain's CDR3 is CASSRLAGARYEQYF. DNA for the CDR3: TGTGCCAGTAGTCGACTAGCGGGAGCCCGCTACGAGCAGTACTTC.

A single count supports this clonotype. J is TRBJ2-1 and V is TRBV10-3, with 8 bases fitting TRBD2. CDR1 and CDR2 (germline): ENHRY, SYGVKD. The CDR3 contains 21 residues. The V and J ends lost 0 bases and 2 bases, in that order; junction bases with no gene match: 18. As DNA, the CDR3 is TGTGCCATCAGTGAGTCTGATGTTGGGAGGCTAGCGGGTCACACCTACAATGAGCAGTTCTTC. It specifies CAISESDVGRLAGHTYNEQFF.

The genes are TRBV4-3 and TRBJ1-6; 9 bases map to TRBD1. Looked up from germline, CDR1 is LGHNA and CDR2 is YSLEER. Trimming cost V 1 base and J 9 bases; bases outside gene matches: 4. The CDR3 consists of 15 residues. CDR3 nucleotides: TGCGCCAGCAGCCAAGTACGGGACAGGGTTTCACCCCTCCACTTT. It specifies CASSQVRDRVSPLHF.

The chain carries TRBV27 and TRBJ2-7, with a tentative D call TRBD1 (6 bases). The V and J ends lost 5 bases and 5 bases respectively, with 13 bases between them. Per the germline V gene, CDR1 is MNHEY and CDR2 is SMNVEV (reference sequence). The CDR3 has 13 amino acids. The DNA of the CDR3 is TGTGCCAGCAGTCATCAGGGGTCCCACGAGCAGTACTTC. It specifies CASSHQGSHEQYF.

The chain carries TRBV5-4 and TRBJ2-3; D possibly corresponds to TRBD2 (6 bases). The length of the CDR3 is 15 residues. Germline V gene sequence: CDR1 SGHNT, CDR2 YYREEE (reference sequence). V was pared by 5 bases and J by 1 base, with 14 bases between. The CDR3 sequence is CASRIPGGGTDTQYF. In nucleotides, the CDR3 is TGTGCCAGCAGAATTCCCGGAGGGGGCACAGATACGCAGTATTTT.